These T cell receptor beta chains were read from a single sample in a study of circulating CD8 cells and anti-PD-1 response in melanoma. TCRdb recomputed calls from the reads with MiXCR, one row per CDR3 protein. There are approximately 2,200 distinct CDR3 sequences in the sample; roughly 8.4% occur only once, and 6.5% to 9% lies in the top ten. Sequencing used CD8+ T cells from PBMCs, obtained at baseline or after one month of anti-PD-1 therapy (not recorded which). The receptors derive from a human donor with melanoma. The CDR3 runs from the conserved cysteine through the conserved F or W. A D gene is named only where the DNA matches it firmly. Where a row states a size, it is once, few, many or the class of an expanded clone; other rows omit it.

J gene,D gene,clone size,V gene,CDR3 protein,CDR3 DNA
TRBJ2-5,TRBD2,NA,TRBV7-3,CASSMTGRAQETQYF,TGTGCCAGCAGTATGACCGGGAGGGCTCAAGAGACCCAGTACTTC
TRBJ1-5,TRBD1,large,TRBV27,CASSPWTGAFNQPQHF,TGTGCCAGCAGTCCGTGGACAGGGGCCTTCAATCAGCCCCAGCATTTT
TRBJ2-7,TRBD1,NA,TRBV9,CDSSAGTGVSEQYF,TGCGACAGCAGCGCAGGGACAGGGGTTAGCGAGCAGTACTTC
TRBJ2-5,NA,medium-sized,TRBV27,CASSSFAVETQYF,TGTGCCAGCAGTTCATTTGCCGTCGAGACCCAGTACTTC
TRBJ2-1,NA,large,TRBV29-1,CSVDRGNEQFF,TGCAGCGTTGATCGGGGGAATGAGCAGTTCTTC
TRBJ1-4,TRBD1,large,TRBV23-1,CASSQSGGGATNEKLFF,TGCGCCAGCAGTCAATCGGGAGGGGGCGCAACTAATGAAAAACTGTTTTTT
TRBJ2-1,NA,medium-sized,TRBV24-1,CATSQSYNEQFF,TGTGCCACCAGTCAAAGCTACAATGAGCAGTTCTTC
TRBJ2-7,NA,medium-sized,TRBV9,CASSNEQYF,TGTGCCAGCAGTAACGAGCAGTACTTC
TRBJ2-7,NA,medium-sized,TRBV6-2/TRBV6-3,CASSYDRGYEQYF,TGTGCCAGCAGTTACGACCGGGGCTACGAGCAGTACTTC
TRBJ1-1,NA,medium-sized,TRBV19,CASSIDMGLGTEAFF,TGTGCCAGTAGTATAGATATGGGGCTGGGCACTGAAGCTTTCTTT
TRBJ1-2,TRBD1,medium-sized,TRBV27,CASSLPDREANYGYTF,TGTGCCAGCAGTCTCCCAGACAGGGAAGCTAACTATGGCTACACCTTC
TRBJ2-4,NA,medium-sized,TRBV25-1,CASVGSGLADRNIQYF,TGTGCCAGCGTGGGTTCGGGGCTAGCGGACAGAAACATTCAGTACTTC
TRBJ2-2,NA,medium-sized,TRBV4-3,CASSQEKTSTGELFF,TGCGCCAGCAGCCAAGAGAAAACTTCTACCGGGGAGCTGTTTTTT
TRBJ2-2,NA,few,TRBV4-1,CASSQPTGELFF,TGCGCCAGCAGCCAGCCTACCGGGGAGCTGTTTTTT
TRBJ2-1,NA,medium-sized,TRBV12-3/TRBV12-4,CASTLSGRFYNEQFF,TGTGCCAGCACCTTATCGGGACGGTTCTACAATGAGCAGTTCTTC
TRBJ2-7,NA,medium-sized,TRBV9,CASSVGDSYEQYF,TGTGCCAGCAGCGTAGGAGACTCCTACGAGCAGTACTTC
TRBJ1-2,TRBD1,medium-sized,TRBV20-1,CSAREDRAEGYTF,TGCAGTGCTAGAGAAGACAGGGCTGAAGGCTACACCTTC
TRBJ2-2,NA,large,TRBV28,CASSPGTNTGELFF,TGTGCCAGCAGCCCCGGGACCAACACCGGGGAGCTGTTTTTT
TRBJ2-2,TRBD1,medium-sized,TRBV6-6,CASSYLGTGFSGELFF,TGTGCCAGCAGTTACCTCGGGACAGGGTTCTCTGGGGAGCTGTTTTTT
TRBJ2-1,NA,medium-sized,TRBV28,CASSFTGEDEQFF,TGTGCCAGCAGTTTCACAGGGGAGGATGAGCAGTTCTTC